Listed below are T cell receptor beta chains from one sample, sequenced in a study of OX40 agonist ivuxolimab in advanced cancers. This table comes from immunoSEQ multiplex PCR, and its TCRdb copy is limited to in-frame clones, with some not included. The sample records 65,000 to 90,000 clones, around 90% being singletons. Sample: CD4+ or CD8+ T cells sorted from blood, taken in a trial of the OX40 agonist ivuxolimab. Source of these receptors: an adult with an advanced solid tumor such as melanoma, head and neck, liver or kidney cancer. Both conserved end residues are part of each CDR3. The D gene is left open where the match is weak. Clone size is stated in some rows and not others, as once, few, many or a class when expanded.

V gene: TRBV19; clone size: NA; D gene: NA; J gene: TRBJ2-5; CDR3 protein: CASSPPRGQGMGETQYF; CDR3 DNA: TGTGCCAGTAGCCCACCCCGCGGGCAGGGGATGGGAGAGACCCAGTACTTC
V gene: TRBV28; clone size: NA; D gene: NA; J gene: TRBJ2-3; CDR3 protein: CASSPLKGGGPTDTQYF; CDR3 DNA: TGTGCCAGCAGTCCATTGAAGGGCGGAGGGCCCACAGATACGCAGTATTTT
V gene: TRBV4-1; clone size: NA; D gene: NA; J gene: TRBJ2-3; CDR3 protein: CASSHPPSGDTTDTQYF; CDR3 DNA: TGCGCCAGCAGCCATCCCCCAAGCGGGGACACCACAGATACGCAGTATTTT
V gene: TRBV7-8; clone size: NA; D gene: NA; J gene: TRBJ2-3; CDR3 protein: CASSLLVWPEPDTQYF; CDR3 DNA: TGTGCCAGCAGCTTATTAGTATGGCCTGAACCCGATACGCAGTATTTT
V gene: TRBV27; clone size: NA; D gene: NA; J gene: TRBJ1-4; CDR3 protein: CASSRRTDENEKLFF; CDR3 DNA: TGTGCCAGCAGTCGCCGGACCGATGAAAATGAAAAACTGTTTTTT
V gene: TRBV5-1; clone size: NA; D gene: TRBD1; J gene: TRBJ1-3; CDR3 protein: CASSPIDTGAAGNTIYF; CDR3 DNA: TGCGCCAGCAGCCCCATCGACACAGGGGCGGCTGGAAACACCATATATTTT
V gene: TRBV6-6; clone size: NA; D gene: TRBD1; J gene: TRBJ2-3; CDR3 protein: CASSYSGGSDTQYF; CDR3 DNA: TGTGCCAGCAGTTATTCAGGGGGCTCTGATACGCAGTATTTT
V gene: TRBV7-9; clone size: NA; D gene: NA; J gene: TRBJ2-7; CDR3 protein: CASTHRRGDRSYEQYF; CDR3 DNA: TGTGCCAGCACTCACCGGCGGGGGGACAGGAGCTACGAGCAGTACTTC
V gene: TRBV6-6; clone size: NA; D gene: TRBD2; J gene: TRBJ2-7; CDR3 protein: CASSRRDYSYEQYF; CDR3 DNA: TGTGCCAGCAGTAGGAGGGACTACTCCTACGAGCAGTACTTC
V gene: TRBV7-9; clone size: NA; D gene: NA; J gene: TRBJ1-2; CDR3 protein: CASSPPRDYGYTF; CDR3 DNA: TGTGCCAGCAGCCCCCCAAGGGACTATGGCTACACCTTC
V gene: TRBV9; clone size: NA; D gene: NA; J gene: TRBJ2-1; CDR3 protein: CASSGREQFF; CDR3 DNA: TGTGCCAGCAGCGGACGTGAGCAGTTCTTC
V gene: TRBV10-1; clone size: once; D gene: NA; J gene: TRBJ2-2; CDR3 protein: CASFTGELFF; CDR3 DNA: TGCGCCAGCTTCACCGGGGAGCTGTTTTTT
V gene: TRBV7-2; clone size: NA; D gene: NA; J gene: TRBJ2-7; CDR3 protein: CASSLGRMYYEQYF; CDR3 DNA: TGTGCCAGCAGCTTAGGCAGAATGTACTACGAGCAGTACTTC